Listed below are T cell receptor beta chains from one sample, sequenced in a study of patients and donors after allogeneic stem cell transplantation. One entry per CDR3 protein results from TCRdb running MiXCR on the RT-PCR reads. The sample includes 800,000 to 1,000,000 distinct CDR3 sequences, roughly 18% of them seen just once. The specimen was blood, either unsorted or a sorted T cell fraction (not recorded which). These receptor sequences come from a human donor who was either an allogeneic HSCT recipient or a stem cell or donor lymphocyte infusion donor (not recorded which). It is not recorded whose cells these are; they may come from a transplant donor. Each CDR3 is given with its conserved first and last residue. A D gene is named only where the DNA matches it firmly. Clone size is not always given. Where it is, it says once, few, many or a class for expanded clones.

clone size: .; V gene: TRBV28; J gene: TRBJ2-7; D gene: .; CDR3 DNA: TGTGCCAGCAGTTTTCGGGGTCTTAATTTCTACGAGCAGTACTTC; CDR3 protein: CASSFRGLNFYEQYF
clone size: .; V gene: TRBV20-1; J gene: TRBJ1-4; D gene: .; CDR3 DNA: TGCAGTGCTAGTAGCTCTAATGGTGCGAAACTGTTTTTT; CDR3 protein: CSASSSNGAKLFF
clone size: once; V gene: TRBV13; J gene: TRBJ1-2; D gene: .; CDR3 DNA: TGTGCCAGCAGGCCCTCAGGGTTTGGTGGCTACACCTTC; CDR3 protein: CASRPSGFGGYTF
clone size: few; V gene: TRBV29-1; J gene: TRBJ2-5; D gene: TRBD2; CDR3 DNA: TGCAGCGTCGCCCACTTAGGGGGACTAGCGGGGGTAGAGACCCAGTACTTC; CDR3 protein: CSVAHLGGLAGVETQYF
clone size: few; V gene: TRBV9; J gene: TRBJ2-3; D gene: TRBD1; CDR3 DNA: TGTGCCAGCAGCGTCATAATCGCCGGGACAGGGAGCACAGATACGCAGTATTTT; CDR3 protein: CASSVIIAGTGSTDTQYF
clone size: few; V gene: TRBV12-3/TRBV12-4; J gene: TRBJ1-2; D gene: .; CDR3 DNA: TGTGCCAGCAGCGCGCCCCGAAGGAACTATGGCTACACCTTC; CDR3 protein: CASSAPRRNYGYTF
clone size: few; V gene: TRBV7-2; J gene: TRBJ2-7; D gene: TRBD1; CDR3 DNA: TGTGCCAGCAGCCCCTACAGGGGACACTCCTACGAGCAGTACTTC; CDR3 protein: CASSPYRGHSYEQYF
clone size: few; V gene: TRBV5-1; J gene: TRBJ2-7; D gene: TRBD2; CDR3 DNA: TGCGCCAGCAGCTATGAAGCGGGAGGAAGGTTCTACGAGCAGTACTTC; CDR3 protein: CASSYEAGGRFYEQYF
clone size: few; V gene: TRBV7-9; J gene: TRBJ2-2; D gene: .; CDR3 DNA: TGTGCCAGCAGCGACCCGGACGACACCGGGGAGCTGTTTTTT; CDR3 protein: CASSDPDDTGELFF
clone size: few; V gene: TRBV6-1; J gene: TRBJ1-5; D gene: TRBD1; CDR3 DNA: TGTGCCAGCCCATGGTACCCCGGGACAGGGCTTTTTAGCAATCAGCCCCAGCATTTT; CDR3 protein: CASPWYPGTGLFSNQPQHF
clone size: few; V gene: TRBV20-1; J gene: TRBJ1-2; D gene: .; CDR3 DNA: TGCAGTGCTAGACCTGGGGCAGAACCCTATGGCTACACCTTC; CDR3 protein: CSARPGAEPYGYTF
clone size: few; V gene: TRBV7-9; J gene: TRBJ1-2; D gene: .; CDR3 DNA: TGTGCCAGCAGCTTAGTACCGCGGCAGGGGACCTATGGCTACACCTTC; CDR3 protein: CASSLVPRQGTYGYTF
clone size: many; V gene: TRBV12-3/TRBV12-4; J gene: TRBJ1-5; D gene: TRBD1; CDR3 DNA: TGTGCCAGCAGTTTAGCAAGGGGACAGGGTTTTCAGCCCCAGCATTTT; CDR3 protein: CASSLARGQGFQPQHF
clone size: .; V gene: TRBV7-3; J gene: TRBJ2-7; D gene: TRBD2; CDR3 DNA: TGTGCCAGCAGCTTACCGGGACTAACGTTCGAGCAGTACTTC; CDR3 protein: CASSLPGLTFEQYF
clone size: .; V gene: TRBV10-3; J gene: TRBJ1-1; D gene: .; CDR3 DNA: TGTGCCATCACTCTACGTGGGAACACTGAAGCTTTCTTT; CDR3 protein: CAITLRGNTEAFF
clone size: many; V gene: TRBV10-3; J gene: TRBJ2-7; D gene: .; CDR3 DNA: TGTGCCATCAGTGGGTTAAGTCCCTACGAGCAGTACTTC; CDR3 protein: CAISGLSPYEQYF
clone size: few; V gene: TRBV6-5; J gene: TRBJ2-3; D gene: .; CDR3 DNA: TGTGCCAGCAGTTACTCATACGGGGTTGGGACAGATACGCAGTATTTT; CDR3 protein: CASSYSYGVGTDTQYF
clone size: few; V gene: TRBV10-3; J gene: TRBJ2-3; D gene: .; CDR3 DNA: TGTGCCATCAAGGGCGGGACCGTCACAGATACGCAGTATTTT; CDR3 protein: CAIKGGTVTDTQYF
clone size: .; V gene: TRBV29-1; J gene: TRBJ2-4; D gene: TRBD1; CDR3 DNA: TGCAGCGTTCTAGGACAGGGTCTTGACATTCAGTACTTC; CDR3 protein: CSVLGQGLDIQYF
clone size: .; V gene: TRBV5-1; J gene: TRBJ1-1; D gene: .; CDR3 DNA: TGCGCCAGCAGCTCGGGGAGCAGGGAGTCCACTGAAGCTTTATTT; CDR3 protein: CASSSGSRESTEALF
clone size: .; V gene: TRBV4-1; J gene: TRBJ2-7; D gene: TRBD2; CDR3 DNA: TGCGCCAGCAGCCAGCGTGGACTAGTAAGCGACGAGCAGTACTTC; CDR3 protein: CASSQRGLVSDEQYF
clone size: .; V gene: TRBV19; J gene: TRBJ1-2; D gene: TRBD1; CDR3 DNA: TGTGCCAGTAGTGCCCTCCGGGACAGGGGCCTTAACTATGGCTACACCTTC; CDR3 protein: CASSALRDRGLNYGYTF
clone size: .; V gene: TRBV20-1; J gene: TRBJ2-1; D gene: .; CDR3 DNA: TGCAGTGCTAGGGCCTTTTTAGCGCCCGACTCCTACAATGAGCAGTTCTTC; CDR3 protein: CSARAFLAPDSYNEQFF
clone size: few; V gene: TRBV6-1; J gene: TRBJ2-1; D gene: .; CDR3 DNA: TGTGCCAGCCATGGACCCGGGTCCGTATACAATGAGCAGTTCTTC; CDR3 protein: CASHGPGSVYNEQFF
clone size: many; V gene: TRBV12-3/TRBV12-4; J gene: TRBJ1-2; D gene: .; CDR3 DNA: TGTGCCAGCAGTTTTGGAGCGGGGGGTTATGGCTACACCTTC; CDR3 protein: CASSFGAGGYGYTF
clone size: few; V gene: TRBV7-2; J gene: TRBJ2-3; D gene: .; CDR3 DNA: TGTGCCAGCAGCTTAGAAGGGTACACAGATACGCAGTATTTT; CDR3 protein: CASSLEGYTDTQYF
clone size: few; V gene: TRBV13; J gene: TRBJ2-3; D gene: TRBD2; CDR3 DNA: TGTGCCAGCAGCTCCCCCGGGACTAGCGGGAGGAACACAGATACGCAGTATTTT; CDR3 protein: CASSSPGTSGRNTDTQYF
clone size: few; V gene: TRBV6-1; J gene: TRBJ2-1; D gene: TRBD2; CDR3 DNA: TGTGCCAGCAGCTTGACTAGCGTTAACTCCTACAATGAGCAGTTCTTC; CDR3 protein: CASSLTSVNSYNEQFF
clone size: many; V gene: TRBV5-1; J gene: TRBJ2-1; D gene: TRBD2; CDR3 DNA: TGCGCCAGCAGCTTGGTGACTAGCGGGAACTACAATGAGCAGTTCTTC; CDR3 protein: CASSLVTSGNYNEQFF
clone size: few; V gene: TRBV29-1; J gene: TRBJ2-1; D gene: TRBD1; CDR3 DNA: TGCAGCTCGACAGGGGTCTCCTACAATGAGCAGTTCTTC; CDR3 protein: CSSTGVSYNEQFF
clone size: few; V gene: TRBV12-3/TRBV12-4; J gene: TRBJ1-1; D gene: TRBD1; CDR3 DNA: TGTGCCAGCAGTGCGCAATCCACAGGGGACACTGAAGCTTTCTTT; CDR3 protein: CASSAQSTGDTEAFF
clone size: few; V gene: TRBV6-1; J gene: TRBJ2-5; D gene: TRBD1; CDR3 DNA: TGTGCCAGCAGTCATCCCGCGGGACAGGGGGCAGGAGAGACCCAGTACTTC; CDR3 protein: CASSHPAGQGAGETQYF
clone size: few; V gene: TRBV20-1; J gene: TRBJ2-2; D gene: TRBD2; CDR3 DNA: TGCAGTGCTAGACCCTTGGGCGGGGGAAACACCGGGGAGCTGTTTTTT; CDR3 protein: CSARPLGGGNTGELFF
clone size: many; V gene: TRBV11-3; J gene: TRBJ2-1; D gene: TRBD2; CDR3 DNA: TGTGCCAGCAGTCCCACCGGGACTACCTACAATGAGCAGTTCTTC; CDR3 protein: CASSPTGTTYNEQFF
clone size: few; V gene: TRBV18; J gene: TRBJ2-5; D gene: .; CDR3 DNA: TGTGCCAGCTCACCACAAAACCAAGAGACCCAGTACTTC; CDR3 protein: CASSPQNQETQYF
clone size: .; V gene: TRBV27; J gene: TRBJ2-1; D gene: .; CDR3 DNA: TGTGCCAGCAGTCCCTGGACCAAAGCGAAAAGTGAGCAGTTCTTC; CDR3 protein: CASSPWTKAKSEQFF
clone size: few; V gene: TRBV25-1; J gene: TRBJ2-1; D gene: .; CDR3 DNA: TGTGCCAGCAGTGAATCAAGGAGCAGATTCTACAATGAGCAGTTCTTC; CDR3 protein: CASSESRSRFYNEQFF
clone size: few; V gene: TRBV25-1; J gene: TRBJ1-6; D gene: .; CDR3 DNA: TGTGCCACCCGTCAGACAGGAACTAATTCACCCCTCCACTTT; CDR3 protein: CATRQTGTNSPLHF
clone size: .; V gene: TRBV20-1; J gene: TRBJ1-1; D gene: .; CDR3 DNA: TGCAGTGCTTCTGGATGGGAGCCGGGGGCTGAAGCTTTCTTT; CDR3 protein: CSASGWEPGAEAFF
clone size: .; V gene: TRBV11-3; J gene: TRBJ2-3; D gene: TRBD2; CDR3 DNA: TGTGCCAGCAGCTTAGGGCCAGCGAGCGGGGGGGATACGCAGTATTTT; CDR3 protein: CASSLGPASGGDTQYF
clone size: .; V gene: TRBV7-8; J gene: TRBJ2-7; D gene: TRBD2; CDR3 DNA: TGTGCCAGCAGCTTGAATAGCGGGGACGAGCAGTACTTC; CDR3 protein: CASSLNSGDEQYF
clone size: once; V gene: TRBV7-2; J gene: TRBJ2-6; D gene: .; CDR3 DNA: TGTGCCAGCACCGGCCTGAAGGGTTCTGGGGCCAACGTCCTGACTTTC; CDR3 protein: CASTGLKGSGANVLTF
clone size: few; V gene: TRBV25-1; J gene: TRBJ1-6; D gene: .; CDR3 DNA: TGTGCCAGCAGTGCCCCTTACTCACCCCTCCACTTT; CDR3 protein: CASSAPYSPLHF
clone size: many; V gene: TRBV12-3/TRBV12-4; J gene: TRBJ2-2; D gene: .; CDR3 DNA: TGTGCCAGCAGTTTACGGCGAGCCGGGGAGCTGTTTTTT; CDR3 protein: CASSLRRAGELFF
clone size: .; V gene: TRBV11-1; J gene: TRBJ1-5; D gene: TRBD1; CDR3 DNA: TGTGCCGGTCACATCGGGACAGGGTGCCAGCCCCAGCATTTT; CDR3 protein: CAGHIGTGCQPQHF
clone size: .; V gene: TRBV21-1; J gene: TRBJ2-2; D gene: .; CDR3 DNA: TGTGCCAGCAGCAAAGCGCTTTATTCACTAGCGGGAGTTTTAGAGGGCGGGGAGCTGTTTTTT; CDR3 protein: CASSKALYSLAGVLEGGELFF
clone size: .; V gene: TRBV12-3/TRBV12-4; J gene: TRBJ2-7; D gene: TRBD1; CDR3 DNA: TGTGCCGGCAGTTCAAATACGGACAGGGCCCCCTACGAGCAGTACTTC; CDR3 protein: CAGSSNTDRAPYEQYF
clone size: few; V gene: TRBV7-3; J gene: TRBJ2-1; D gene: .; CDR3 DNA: TGTGCCAGCAGGCCGAGGGCGACCACCTACAATGAGCAGTTCTTC; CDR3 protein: CASRPRATTYNEQFF
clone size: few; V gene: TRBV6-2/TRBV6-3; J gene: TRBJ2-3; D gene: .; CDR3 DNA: TGTGCCAGCAAGGTAGCGGACCTAAGGGGAGATACGCAGTATTTT; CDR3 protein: CASKVADLRGDTQYF
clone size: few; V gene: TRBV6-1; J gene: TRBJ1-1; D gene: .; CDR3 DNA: TGTGCCAGCAATCCACAGGGAACTGAAGCTTTCTTT; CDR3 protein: CASNPQGTEAFF
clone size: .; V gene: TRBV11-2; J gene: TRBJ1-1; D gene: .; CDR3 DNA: TGTGCCAGCAGCTCCCCCCGACCGACTCCTATGAACACTGAAGCTTTCTTT; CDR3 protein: CASSSPRPTPMNTEAFF
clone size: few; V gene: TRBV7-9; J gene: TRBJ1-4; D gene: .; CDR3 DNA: TGTGCCAGCAGCTTAGCAGGGGTAGATGAAAAACTGTTTTTT; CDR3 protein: CASSLAGVDEKLFF
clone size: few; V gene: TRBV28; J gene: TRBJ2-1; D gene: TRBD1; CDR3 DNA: TGTGCCAGCAGTTTACAGGGGGCTGATGAGCAGTTCTTC; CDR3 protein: CASSLQGADEQFF
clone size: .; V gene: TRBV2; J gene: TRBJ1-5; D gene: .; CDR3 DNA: TGTGCCAGCAGTGAGCAGGGGCCTCAGCCCCAGCATTTT; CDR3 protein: CASSEQGPQPQHF
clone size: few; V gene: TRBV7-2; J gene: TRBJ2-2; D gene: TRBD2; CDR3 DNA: TGTGCCAGCAGCTTAGCTCCTAGCGGGGGGCGCAAGGGCGGGGAGCTGTTTTTT; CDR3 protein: CASSLAPSGGRKGGELFF
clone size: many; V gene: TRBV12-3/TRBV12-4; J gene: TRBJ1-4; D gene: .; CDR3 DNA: TGTGCCAGCAGTCTCGTCGGGGGGTCTAATGAAAAACTGTTTTTT; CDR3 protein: CASSLVGGSNEKLFF
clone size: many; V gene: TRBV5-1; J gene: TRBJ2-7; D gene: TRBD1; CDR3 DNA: TGCGCCAGCAGCCGGGGGACAGGTAGGAACGAGCAGTACTTC; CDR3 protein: CASSRGTGRNEQYF
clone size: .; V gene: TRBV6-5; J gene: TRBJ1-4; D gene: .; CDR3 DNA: TGTGCCAGCAGTTCTACGGGGTTTGGTGAAAAACTGTTTTTT; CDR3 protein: CASSSTGFGEKLFF
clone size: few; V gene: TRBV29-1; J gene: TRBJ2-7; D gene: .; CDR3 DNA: TGCAGCGTTTTGTGGGGGGAGCGCTACGAGCAGTACTTC; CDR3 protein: CSVLWGERYEQYF
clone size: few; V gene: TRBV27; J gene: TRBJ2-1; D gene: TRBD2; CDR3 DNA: TGTGCCAGCAGTTTCGCGACTAGCGGGAGAGGCGGCTACTACAATGAGCAGTTCTTC; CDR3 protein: CASSFATSGRGGYYNEQFF